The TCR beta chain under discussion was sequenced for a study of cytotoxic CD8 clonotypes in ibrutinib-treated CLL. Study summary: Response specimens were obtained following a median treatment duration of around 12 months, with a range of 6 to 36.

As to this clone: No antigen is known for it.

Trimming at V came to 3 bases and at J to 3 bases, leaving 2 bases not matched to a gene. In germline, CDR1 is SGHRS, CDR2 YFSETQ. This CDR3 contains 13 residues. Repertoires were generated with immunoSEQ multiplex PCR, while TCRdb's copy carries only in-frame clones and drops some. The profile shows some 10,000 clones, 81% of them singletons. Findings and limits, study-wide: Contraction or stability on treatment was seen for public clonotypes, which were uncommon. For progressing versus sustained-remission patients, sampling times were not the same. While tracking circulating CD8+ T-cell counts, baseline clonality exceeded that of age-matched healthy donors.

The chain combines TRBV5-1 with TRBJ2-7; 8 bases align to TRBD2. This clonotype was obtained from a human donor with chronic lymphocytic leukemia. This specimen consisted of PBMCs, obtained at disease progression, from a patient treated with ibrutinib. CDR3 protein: CASSYTSGYEQYF. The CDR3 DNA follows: TGCGCCAGCAGCTACACTAGCGGCTACGAGCAGTACTTC. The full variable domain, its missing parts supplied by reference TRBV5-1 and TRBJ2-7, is KAGVTQTPRYLIKTRGQQVTLSCSPISGHRSVSWYQQTPGQGLQFLFEYFSETQRNKGNFPGRFSGRQFSNSRSEMNVSTLELGDSALYLCASSYTSGYEQYFGPGTRLTVT.